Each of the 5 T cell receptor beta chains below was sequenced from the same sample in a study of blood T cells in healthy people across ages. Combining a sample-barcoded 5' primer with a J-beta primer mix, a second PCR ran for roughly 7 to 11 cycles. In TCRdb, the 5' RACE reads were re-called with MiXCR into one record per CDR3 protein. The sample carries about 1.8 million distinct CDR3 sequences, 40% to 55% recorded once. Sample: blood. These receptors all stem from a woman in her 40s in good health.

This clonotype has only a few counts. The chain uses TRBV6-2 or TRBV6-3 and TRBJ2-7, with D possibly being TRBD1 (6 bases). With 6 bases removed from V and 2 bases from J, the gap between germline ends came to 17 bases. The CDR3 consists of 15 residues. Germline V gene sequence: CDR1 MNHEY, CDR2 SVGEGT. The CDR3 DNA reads TGTGCCAGCAGCCCCCTTGACAGGTTTACCTACGAGCAGTACTTC. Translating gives CASSPLDRFTYEQYF.

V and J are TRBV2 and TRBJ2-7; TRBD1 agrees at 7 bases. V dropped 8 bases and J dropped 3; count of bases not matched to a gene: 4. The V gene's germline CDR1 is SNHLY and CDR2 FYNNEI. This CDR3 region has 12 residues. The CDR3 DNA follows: TGTGCCAGCGGTTCAGGGGGCTACGAGCAGTACTTC. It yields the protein CASGSGGYEQYF.

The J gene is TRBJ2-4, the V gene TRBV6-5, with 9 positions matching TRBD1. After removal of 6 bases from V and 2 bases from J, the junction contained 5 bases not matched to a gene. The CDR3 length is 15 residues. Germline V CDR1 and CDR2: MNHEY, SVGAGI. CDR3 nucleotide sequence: TGTGCCAGCAGAGGGGACAGGGCCACCAAAAACATTCAGTACTTC. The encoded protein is CASRGDRATKNIQYF.

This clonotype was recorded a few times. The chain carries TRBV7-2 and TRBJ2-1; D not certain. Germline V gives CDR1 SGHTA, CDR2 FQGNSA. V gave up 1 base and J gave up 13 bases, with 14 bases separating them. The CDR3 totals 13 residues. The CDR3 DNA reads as TGTGCCAGCAGCTTAGAGGGATTTGGCCAACAGTTCTTC. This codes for CASSLEGFGQQFF.

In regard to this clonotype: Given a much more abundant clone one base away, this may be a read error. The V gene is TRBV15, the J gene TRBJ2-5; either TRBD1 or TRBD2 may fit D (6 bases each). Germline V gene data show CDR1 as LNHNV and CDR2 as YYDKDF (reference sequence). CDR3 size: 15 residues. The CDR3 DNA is TGTGCCGCCAGCAGAGTTCCGGGGGCGCAAGAGACCCAGTACTTC. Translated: CAASRVPGAQETQYF.